This TCR beta chain was recovered during a study of T cell responses to AZD1222 COVID-19 vaccine. Study-wide findings and caveats: Baseline serostatus was positive in only 5 to 7 AZD1222 recipients.

TCRdb's copy holds only in-frame clones and misses some; the assay was immunoSEQ multiplex PCR. Of about 190,000 clones listed, about 94% were seen once; the top ten hold about 9.3%. The V end lost 5 bases, the J end lost 8 bases, and 24 bases lay between the germline ends. This CDR3 contains 16 residues. Looked up from germline, CDR1 is SNHLY and CDR2 is FYNNEI. With respect to this clone: Antigen unknown.

The chain couples TRBV2 to TRBJ1-2; D gene unclear. The starting material was peripheral blood, obtained on day 0 of AZD1222 vaccination. This sequence was found in an adult in good health. For the CDR3, the DNA is TGTGCCAGCAGTCCCATGGAGATAGACCCAGTTTGGGGCTACACCTTC. Protein product: CASSPMEIDPVWGYTF.